This T cell receptor (beta chain) was recorded in a study of regulatory T cells in long-lasting Graves disease. With respect to this clonotype: A clone one base away is much larger, so this may be a read error.

The V end lost 4 bases, the J end lost 13 bases, and 22 bases lay between the germline ends. The CDR3 is made up of 15 amino acids. In germline, CDR1 is KGHDR, CDR2 SFDVKD. Stated time point: newly diagnosed GD, antithyroid drugs for less than 3 months. Making the TCR library involved RNA that had been extracted from PBMCs. Guidelines of the American Thyroid Association were used to diagnose Graves' disease. The patients were enrolled through endocrinology in Xi'an, China. To make TCR beta libraries, researchers used iRepertoire HTBI primers and Arm-PCR of CDR3 regions. TCRdb re-called the multiplex PCR reads through MiXCR, storing one row per CDR3 protein. The table includes 400,000 to 550,000 distinct CDR3 sequences, 14% to 15% detected once. The same specimen was also included in a second study, on T cells in Graves' hyperthyroidism and ophthalmopathy.

The sample consisted of peripheral blood mononuclear cells (PBMCs), taken at new diagnosis, from a patient treated with antithyroid drugs. The TCR originated in a woman in her twenties or thirties with Graves disease. The chain has TRBV24-1 and TRBJ2-4; D call uncertain. The CDR3 here is CATSDYGRSYNEQYF. For the CDR3, the DNA is TGTGCCACCAGTGACTACGGACGATCCTACAATGAGCAGTACTTC.